These 11 T cell receptor beta chains share one sample of origin, sequenced in a study of T cell responses to AZD1222 COVID-19 vaccine. Libraries were prepared by immunoSEQ multiplex PCR; TCRdb keeps only in-frame clonotypes and omits some of them. The sample lists about 150,000 clones, 85% to 95% occurring once. Sequenced here: peripheral blood, sampled on day 0 of AZD1222 vaccination. These receptors came from an adult in good health.

CDR3 in DNA: TGTGCCAGCAGCCAAGATGGCGGAGTCTTTACTGAAGCTTTCTTT. Translated: CASSQDGGVFTEAFF. The rearrangement uses TRBV3-1 (or the pseudogene TRBV3-2) and TRBJ1-1; D remains unclear. Per the germline V gene, CDR1 is LGHDT and CDR2 is YNNKEL (reference sequence). Trimming removed 0 bases from V and 5 bases from J, with 13 bases in between. The CDR3 spans 15 residues.

This chain uses TRBV5-6 with TRBJ2-2; unclear D gene. Germline CDR1 and CDR2: SGHDT and YYEEEE. The CDR3 has 15 amino acids. With 0 bases removed from V and 3 bases from J, the gap between germline ends came to 9 bases. Written as DNA, the CDR3 is TGTGCCAGCAGCTTGGGCAGGTTGGACACCGGGGAGCTGTTTTTT. Translating gives CASSLGRLDTGELFF.

The chain has TRBV3-1 (or the pseudogene TRBV3-2) and TRBJ2-3; 13 nucleotides line up with TRBD2. The CDR3 spans 17 residues. Germline V lookup: CDR1 LGHDT, CDR2 YNNKEL (reference sequence). V lost 3 bases and J lost 5; bases outside the gene matches: 8. Written as DNA, the CDR3 is TGTGCCAGCAGCCATCGGACTAGCGGGAGTCCTCGAGATACGCAGTATTTT. The encoded protein is CASSHRTSGSPRDTQYF.

This chain joins TRBV24-1 and TRBJ2-7; D is possibly TRBD2 (6 bases). Germline CDR1 is KGHDR and CDR2 is SFDVKD. This CDR3 has 14 residues. V lost 4 bases and J lost 5, with 14 bases in between. CDR3 region: CATSDSGLQDEQYV. DNA of the CDR3: TGTGCCACCAGTGACTCAGGACTACAGGACGAGCAGTACGTC.

The rearrangement joins TRBV4-1 to TRBJ2-2, with D unresolved. Trimming pared 1 base from V and 4 bases from J, leaving 7 bases between. CDR1 is MGHRA and CDR2 is YSYEKL in the germline V gene. The CDR3 spans 14 residues. The CDR3: CASSQGLRTGELFF. DNA of the CDR3: TGCGCCAGCAGCCAAGGATTGCGCACCGGGGAGCTGTTTTTT.

The rearrangement joins TRBV5-1 to TRBJ1-2; 7 positions match TRBD1. Germline V lookup: CDR1 SGHRS, CDR2 YFSETQ. J gave up 7 bases and V 0 bases, and 12 bases lay outside the gene matches. The CDR3 has 16 amino acids. The CDR3 loop is CASSLGGTTGEVGYTF. The CDR3 DNA is TGCGCCAGCAGCTTGGGGGGGACCACAGGGGAAGTTGGCTACACCTTC.

This chain uses TRBV6-5 with TRBJ1-2; D uncertain. V lost 5 bases to trimming and J lost 2 bases, with 15 bases between them. CDR1 MNHEY and CDR2 SVGAGI come from the germline V gene. This CDR3 is built from 15 residues. CDR3 coding DNA: TGTGCCAGCAGTCCTACACGAGACCTAAACTATGGCTACACCTTC. Translated, it gives CASSPTRDLNYGYTF.

CDR3 coding DNA: TGTGCCAGCAGAAAAAAGGGGTACGAGCAGTACGTC. Its protein product is CASRKKGYEQYV. V usage is TRBV28 and J usage is TRBJ2-7; TRBD1 is a possible D gene (5 bases). This CDR3 comprises 12 residues. Germline-derived CDR1 and CDR2 are MDHEN and SYDVKM. Trimming left V 6 bases short and J 4 bases short, with 10 bases between.

The chain carries TRBV28 and TRBJ2-3; 7 bases are shared with TRBD2. The germline CDR1 and CDR2 sequences are MDHEN and SYDVKM. The CDR3 covers 18 residues. With 3 bases clipped from V and 2 bases from J, the junction kept 14 bases outside the gene matches. CDR3 DNA sequence: TGTGCCAGCAGTTTCAATCGACCGGTGGGACTACACACAGATACGCAGTATTTT. Its translation: CASSFNRPVGLHTDTQYF.

The chain has TRBV7-8 and TRBJ2-5, with 8 nucleotides matching TRBD2. Germline loops: CDR1 SGHVS, CDR2 FQNEAQ. Unmatched junction bases numbered 2, after V lost 1 base and J lost 4 bases. The CDR3 loop spans 14 amino acids. The CDR3 nucleotides are TGTGCCAGCAGCTTAGTGGGACTAGTAGAGACCCAGTACTTC. As protein: CASSLVGLVETQYF.

This chain connects TRBV6-5 to TRBJ2-7, with 7 bases that match TRBD2. This CDR3 contains 14 residues. V was clipped by 5 bases and J by 2 bases; unmatched bases: 6. CDR1 is MNHEY, CDR2 SVGAGI, per germline. The chain's CDR3 is CASSPGTTPYEQYV. The CDR3 DNA sequence: TGTGCCAGCAGTCCCGGGACTACACCCTACGAGCAGTACGTC.